These T cell receptor beta chains were read from a single sample in a study of human T cells and chemical hapten exposure. TCRdb recomputed calls from the RACE reads with MiXCR, one row per CDR3 protein. The data show around 300,000 distinct CDR3 sequences, around 5.5% seen once. Sequenced material: whole blood, taken in connection with sensitization to the hapten diphenylcyclopropenone (DPC). The receptors here all came from a young woman with alopecia areata. Some clones in this sample may be carry-over from other donors' samples. The CDR3 runs from the conserved cysteine through the conserved F or W. A D gene is named only where the DNA matches it firmly. Clone size is not always given. Where it is, it says once, few, many or a class for expanded clones.

D: NA
size: many
length: 16
V: TRBV9
J: TRBJ2-7
CDR3: CASSVADLRGTAEQYF
DNA: TGTGCCAGCAGCGTAGCCGACCTGCGCGGGACCGCCGAGCAGTACTTC

D: NA
size: few
length: 13
V: TRBV29-1
J: TRBJ2-3
CDR3: CSVKGPPTDTQYF
DNA: TGCAGCGTTAAGGGGCCCCCCACAGATACGCAGTATTTT

D: TRBD1
size: few
length: 16
V: TRBV12-3/TRBV12-4
J: TRBJ1-6
CDR3: CASSLRGGQSNSPLHF
DNA: TGTGCCAGCAGTTTGCGAGGGGGACAGTCTAATTCACCCCTCCACTTT

D: TRBD2
size: few
length: 16
V: TRBV20-1
J: TRBJ2-5
CDR3: CSASSVSGGALETQYF
DNA: TGCAGTGCTAGTTCAGTAAGCGGGGGGGCCCTCGAGACCCAGTACTTC

D: NA
size: few
length: 14
V: TRBV7-7
J: TRBJ1-3
CDR3: CASSSQGPGNTIYF
DNA: TGTGCTAGCAGCTCCCAGGGACCTGGAAACACCATATATTTT

D: NA
size: few
length: 16
V: TRBV20-1
J: TRBJ2-1
CDR3: CSARDYLAARNNEQFF
DNA: TGCAGTGCTAGAGATTATCTAGCTGCACGGAACAATGAGCAGTTCTTC

D: NA
size: few
length: 16
V: TRBV27
J: TRBJ2-1
CDR3: CASSQPPNLVFNEQFF
DNA: TGTGCCAGCAGTCAACCCCCGAACCTAGTGTTTAATGAGCAGTTCTTC

D: NA
size: NA
length: 13
V: TRBV20-1
J: TRBJ2-1
CDR3: CSARTTGVPSRFF
DNA: TGCAGTGCTAGAACAACCGGGGTCCCCTCCAGGTTCTTC

D: TRBD1
size: many
length: 15
V: TRBV11-2
J: TRBJ1-1
CDR3: CASSLWGQANTEAFF
DNA: TGTGCCAGCAGCTTGTGGGGACAGGCGAACACTGAAGCTTTCTTT

D: TRBD1
size: few
length: 15
V: TRBV12-3/TRBV12-4
J: TRBJ1-6
CDR3: CASSPGTGGSSPLHF
DNA: TGTGCCAGCAGTCCCGGGACAGGGGGCTCTTCACCCCTCCACTTT

D: TRBD1
size: many
length: 16
V: TRBV7-2
J: TRBJ1-5
CDR3: CASSSTGGLGNQPQHF
DNA: TGTGCCAGCAGCTCCACAGGGGGCTTGGGCAATCAGCCCCAGCATTTT

D: TRBD2
size: many
length: 15
V: TRBV7-6
J: TRBJ2-1
CDR3: CASSLRLAGGDEQFF
DNA: TGTGCCAGCAGCTTAAGACTAGCGGGGGGGGATGAGCAGTTCTTC

D: NA
size: medium-sized
length: 13
V: TRBV6-5
J: TRBJ1-1
CDR3: CASSWGADTEAFF
DNA: TGTGCCAGCAGTTGGGGCGCTGACACTGAAGCTTTCTTT

D: NA
size: many
length: 14
V: TRBV5-1
J: TRBJ1-1
CDR3: CASSSALYTYEAFF
DNA: TGCGCCAGCAGCTCGGCCCTCTACACCTATGAAGCTTTCTTT

D: TRBD1
size: many
length: 14
V: TRBV9
J: TRBJ1-1
CDR3: CASSSGTGHTEAFF
DNA: TGTGCCAGCAGCTCTGGGACAGGGCACACTGAAGCTTTCTTT

D: TRBD2
size: NA
length: 15
V: TRBV4-1
J: TRBJ2-1
CDR3: CASSQASGGAGEQFF
DNA: TGCGCCAGCAGCCAAGCGAGCGGGGGTGCAGGTGAGCAGTTCTTC

D: NA
size: NA
length: 14
V: TRBV7-9
J: TRBJ2-7
CDR3: CASSSRTPRYEQYF
DNA: TGTGCCAGCAGCTCCCGGACGCCTAGATACGAGCAGTACTTC

D: NA
size: few
length: 16
V: TRBV5-1
J: TRBJ2-3
CDR3: CASSLLGFSSTDTQYF
DNA: TGCGCCAGCAGCTTGTTGGGGTTCTCTAGCACAGATACGCAGTATTTT

D: TRBD1
size: many
length: 13
V: TRBV6-6
J: TRBJ2-5
CDR3: CASSLTGPETQYF
DNA: TGTGCCAGCAGTCTGACAGGGCCCGAGACCCAGTACTTC

D: TRBD2
size: NA
length: 17
V: TRBV4-2
J: TRBJ2-1
CDR3: CASSHYSSGGASNEQFF
DNA: TGTGCCAGCAGCCACTACTCTAGCGGGGGGGCCTCCAATGAGCAGTTCTTC

D: NA
size: few
length: 16
V: TRBV7-8
J: TRBJ2-3
CDR3: CASSLQRIRSTDTQYF
DNA: TGTGCCAGCAGCCTGCAGCGGATACGAAGCACAGATACGCAGTATTTT

D: TRBD1
size: many
length: 14
V: TRBV29-1
J: TRBJ1-3
CDR3: CSDYDRESGNTIYF
DNA: TGCAGCGACTACGACAGGGAGTCTGGAAACACCATATATTTT

D: TRBD2
size: NA
length: 17
V: TRBV5-1
J: TRBJ2-5
CDR3: CASSFRTSGGAGETQYF
DNA: TGCGCCAGCAGCTTCCGGACTAGCGGGGGGGCCGGCGAGACCCAGTACTTC

D: NA
size: many
length: 16
V: TRBV6-5
J: TRBJ1-3
CDR3: CASSFRGPRSGNTIYF
DNA: TGTGCCAGCAGTTTTCGGGGGCCGCGCTCAGGAAACACCATATATTTT

D: NA
size: few
length: 14
V: TRBV11-2
J: TRBJ1-4
CDR3: CASSLYKGRTELFF
DNA: TGTGCCAGCAGCTTATACAAGGGGCGCACAGAACTGTTTTTT

D: NA
size: NA
length: 11
V: TRBV29-1
J: TRBJ1-1
CDR3: CSAVEGTEAFF
DNA: TGCAGCGCCGTCGAGGGCACTGAAGCTTTCTTT

D: TRBD1
size: few
length: 15
V: TRBV5-1
J: TRBJ1-3
CDR3: CASSADRETRNTIYF
DNA: TGCGCCAGCAGCGCGGACAGGGAAACCCGAAACACCATATATTTT

D: TRBD1
size: few
length: 16
V: TRBV20-1
J: TRBJ2-1
CDR3: CSARANPGTVYNEQFF
DNA: TGCAGTGCTAGGGCAAACCCCGGGACAGTCTACAATGAGCAGTTCTTC

D: NA
size: NA
length: 14
V: TRBV9
J: TRBJ2-7
CDR3: CASSAGQNYYEQYF
DNA: TGTGCCAGCAGCGCCGGACAGAACTACTACGAGCAGTACTTC

D: NA
size: few
length: 14
V: TRBV5-1
J: TRBJ2-4
CDR3: CASSLDGTQNIQYF
DNA: TGCGCCAGCAGCTTGGACGGGACCCAAAACATTCAGTACTTC

D: NA
size: NA
length: 17
V: TRBV7-8
J: TRBJ1-3
CDR3: CASTPNRSPSSGNTIYF
DNA: TGTGCCAGCACCCCCAATCGATCGCCGAGCTCTGGAAACACCATATATTTT

D: TRBD1
size: many
length: 14
V: TRBV9
J: TRBJ1-2
CDR3: CASSVGGQTIGYTF
DNA: TGTGCCAGCAGCGTAGGGGGACAGACAATTGGCTACACCTTC

D: NA
size: NA
length: 14
V: TRBV12-3/TRBV12-4
J: TRBJ2-1
CDR3: CASSLASQGIYQFF
DNA: TGTGCCAGCAGTTTAGCCTCTCAGGGGATATACCAGTTCTTC

D: NA
size: NA
length: 14
V: TRBV9
J: TRBJ1-1
CDR3: CASSPQGLSTEAFF
DNA: TGTGCCAGCAGCCCACAGGGTTTGTCTACTGAAGCTTTCTTT

D: NA
size: many
length: 14
V: TRBV27
J: TRBJ1-5
CDR3: CASSFQPVGQPQHF
DNA: TGTGCCAGCAGTTTCCAGCCAGTAGGTCAGCCCCAGCATTTT

D: NA
size: many
length: 14
V: TRBV3-1
J: TRBJ1-4
CDR3: CASSQVTANEKLFF
DNA: TGTGCCAGCAGCCAAGTAACAGCTAATGAAAAACTGTTTTTT

D: NA
size: many
length: 14
V: TRBV20-1
J: TRBJ1-1
CDR3: CSARGDRTDTEAFF
DNA: TGCAGTGCTAGAGGTGATAGGACGGACACTGAAGCTTTCTTT

D: TRBD2
size: many
length: 16
V: TRBV12-3/TRBV12-4
J: TRBJ2-5
CDR3: CASSYRLAGGQETQYF
DNA: TGTGCCAGCAGCTACCGACTAGCGGGGGGCCAAGAGACCCAGTACTTC

D: NA
size: NA
length: 17
V: TRBV5-1
J: TRBJ1-5
CDR3: CASSLAPVGMSNQPQHF
DNA: TGCGCCAGCAGCTTGGCCCCGGTCGGGATGAGCAATCAGCCCCAGCATTTT

D: TRBD1
size: few
length: 15
V: TRBV3-1
J: TRBJ2-7
CDR3: CASSQATGEYYEQYF
DNA: TGTGCCAGCAGCCAAGCCACAGGGGAGTACTACGAGCAGTACTTC

D: NA
size: NA
length: 14
V: TRBV7-2
J: TRBJ2-7
CDR3: CASSVQDSSYEQYF
DNA: TGTGCCAGCAGCGTTCAGGACAGCTCCTACGAGCAGTACTTC

D: TRBD1
size: many
length: 17
V: TRBV24-1
J: TRBJ1-1
CDR3: CATSDETGTGLNTEAFF
DNA: TGTGCCACCAGTGATGAAACCGGGACAGGGCTGAACACTGAAGCTTTCTTT

D: NA
size: many
length: 13
V: TRBV6-6
J: TRBJ2-7
CDR3: CASSPPGFSEQYF
DNA: TGTGCCAGCAGTCCCCCGGGGTTCTCCGAGCAGTACTTC

D: NA
size: few
length: 15
V: TRBV12-3/TRBV12-4
J: TRBJ1-5
CDR3: CASSLGGVSNQPQHF
DNA: TGTGCCAGCAGTTTAGGAGGGGTTAGCAATCAGCCCCAGCATTTT